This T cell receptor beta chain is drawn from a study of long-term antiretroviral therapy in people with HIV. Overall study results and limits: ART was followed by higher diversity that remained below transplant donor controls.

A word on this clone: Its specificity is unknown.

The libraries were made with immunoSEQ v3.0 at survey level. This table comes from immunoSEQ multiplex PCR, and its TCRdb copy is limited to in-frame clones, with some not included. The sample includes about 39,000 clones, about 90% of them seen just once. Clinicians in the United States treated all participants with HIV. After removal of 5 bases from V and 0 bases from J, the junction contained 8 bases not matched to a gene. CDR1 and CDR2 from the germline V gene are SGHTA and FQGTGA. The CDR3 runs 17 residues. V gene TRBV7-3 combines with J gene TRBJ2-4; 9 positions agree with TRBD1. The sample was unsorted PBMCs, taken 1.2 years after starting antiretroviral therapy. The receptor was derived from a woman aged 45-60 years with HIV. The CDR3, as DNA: TGTGCCAGCAGCATAGCCGGGACAGGGCTAGCCAAAAACATTCAGTACTTC. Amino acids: CASSIAGTGLAKNIQYF. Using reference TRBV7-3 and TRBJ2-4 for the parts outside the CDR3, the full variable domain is GAGVSQTPSNKVTEKGKYVELRCDPISGHTALYWYRQSLGQGPEFLIYFQGTGAADDSGLPNDRFFAVRPEGSVSTLKIQRTERGDSAVYLCASSIAGTGLAKNIQYFGAGTRLSVL.